This TCR beta chain derives from a study of CD8 T cells in Susac syndrome. When the RNA was reverse transcribed, random hexamers were used with an input of about 0.45 to 1 ug. Using its own MiXCR run on the immunoSEQ multiplex PCR reads, TCRdb lists one record per CDR3 protein. The data contain about 76,000 distinct CDR3 sequences, 90% to 95% of them singletons. In this sample, this clonotype turned up once. The CDR3 contains 15 residues. Germline V gene data show CDR1 as LGHNA and CDR2 as YNFKEQ. The V and J ends lost 4 bases and 2 bases respectively, with 15 bases between them. The chain uses TRBV4-2 and TRBJ2-7; no firm D call. This TCR was sampled from a human donor with Susac syndrome. Sequences were obtained from CD8+ T cells from PBMCs. The CDR3 DNA follows: TGTGCCAGCAGCCCCAAAAGAGACTCCACCTACGAGCAGTACTTC. Protein product: CASSPKRDSTYEQYF.